This passage covers 6 T cell receptor beta chains from one sample sequenced in a study of blood T cell repertoires in COVID-19. Generated by immunoSEQ multiplex PCR, the TCRdb table keeps only in-frame clones and is missing some. The sample shows 350,000 or so clones, about nine tenths of them seen only once. What was sequenced was PBMCs or T cells enriched from blood (not recorded which). The origin of the receptors is a woman aged 25 to 39 who had been exposed to COVID-19.

The chain employs TRBV3-1 (or the pseudogene TRBV3-2) and TRBJ2-2; TRBD1 agrees at 8 bases. J lost 6 bases, V lost 6 bases, and 3 bases had no gene match. The CDR3 length is 13 residues. Germline CDR1 and CDR2: LGHDT and YNNKEL (reference sequence). The CDR3, as DNA: TGTGCCAGCAGGAAACAGGGGGCCGGGGAGCTGTTTTTT. Translated, it gives CASRKQGAGELFF.

CDR3 loop: CASSSGTPSGYTF. CDR3 nucleotides: TGTGCCAGCAGCTCCGGGACACCGTCTGGCTACACCTTC. The rearrangement joins TRBV7-9 to TRBJ1-2; possibly TRBD1 for D (6 bases). This CDR3 contains 13 residues. The germline CDR1 and CDR2 sequences are SEHNR and FQNEAQ (reference sequence). The ends were cut back, 4 bases at V and 7 bases at J, with 13 bases in the middle.

This chain links TRBV5-1 with TRBJ2-7; TRBD2 is a possible D gene (5 bases). This CDR3 comprises 14 residues. Germline V gene sequence: CDR1 SGHRS, CDR2 YFSETQ. Between the trimmed V and J ends, which lost 0 bases and 7 bases, there was a span of 14 bases. Written as DNA, the CDR3 is TGCGCCAGCAGCTTGGGAGGGTACGGCGGGGAGCAGTACTTC. It translates to CASSLGGYGGEQYF.

The chain is built from TRBV11-2 and TRBJ1-3; 10 bases are a match to TRBD1. CDR3 length: 16 amino acids. CDR1 is SGHAT and CDR2 is FQNNGV in the germline V gene. The ends lost 4 bases at V and 7 bases at J; junction bases unmatched: 10. The chain's CDR3 is CASSSRSTGGQNTIYF. The CDR3 nucleotides read TGTGCCAGCAGCTCCAGGTCGACAGGGGGCCAGAACACCATATATTTT.

The V and J genes are TRBV5-8 and TRBJ1-1; D unclear. This CDR3 contains 12 residues. V dropped 1 base and J dropped 2 bases, with 3 bases sitting between them. CDR1 is SGHTS, CDR2 YDEGEE, per germline. The CDR3 is CASSLYNTEAFF. CDR3 DNA sequence: TGTGCCAGCAGCTTGTATAACACTGAAGCTTTCTTT. Filled out from reference TRBV5-8 and TRBJ1-1, the complete variable domain reads EAGVTQSPTHLIKTRGQQATLRCSPISGHTSVYWYQQALGLGLQFLLWYDEGEERNRGNFPPRFSGRQFPNYSSELNVNALELEDSALYLCASSLYNTEAFFGQGTRLTVV.

CDR3 coding DNA: TGTGCCAGCAGCCTAAATGGGGGCGCCTCCCCGTCCCAGCATTTT. Amino acids: CASSLNGGASPSQHF. This chain connects TRBV7-3 to TRBJ1-5, with D possibly TRBD1 on 6 matching bases. This CDR3 contains 15 residues. Per germline, CDR1 SGHTA and CDR2 FQGTGA. V was trimmed by 5 bases and J by 11 bases, leaving 22 bases between them.